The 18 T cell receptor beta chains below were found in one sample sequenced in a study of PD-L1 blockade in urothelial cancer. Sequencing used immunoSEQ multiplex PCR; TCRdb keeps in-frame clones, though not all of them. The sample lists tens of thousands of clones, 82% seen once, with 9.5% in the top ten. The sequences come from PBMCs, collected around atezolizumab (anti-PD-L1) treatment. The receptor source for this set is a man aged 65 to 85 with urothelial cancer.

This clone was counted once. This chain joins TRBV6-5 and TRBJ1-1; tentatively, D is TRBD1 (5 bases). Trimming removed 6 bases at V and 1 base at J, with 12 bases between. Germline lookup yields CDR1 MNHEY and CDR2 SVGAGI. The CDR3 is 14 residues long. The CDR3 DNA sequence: TGTGCCAGCAGGTACCTCGGGGGGAACACTGAAGCTTTCTTT. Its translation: CASRYLGGNTEAFF.

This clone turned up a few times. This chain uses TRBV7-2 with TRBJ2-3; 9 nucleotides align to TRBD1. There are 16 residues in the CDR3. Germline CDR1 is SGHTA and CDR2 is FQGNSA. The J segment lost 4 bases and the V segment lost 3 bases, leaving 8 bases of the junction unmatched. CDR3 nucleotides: TGTGCCAGCAGCTTCCCCCGGGACAGGGTATCAGATACGCAGTATTTT. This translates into CASSFPRDRVSDTQYF.

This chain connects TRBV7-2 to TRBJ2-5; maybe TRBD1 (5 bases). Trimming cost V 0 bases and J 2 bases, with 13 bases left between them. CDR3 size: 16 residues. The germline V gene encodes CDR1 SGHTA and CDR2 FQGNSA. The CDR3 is CASSLAQGRIQETQYF. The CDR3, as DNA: TGTGCCAGCAGCTTAGCGCAGGGTCGAATTCAAGAGACCCAGTACTTC. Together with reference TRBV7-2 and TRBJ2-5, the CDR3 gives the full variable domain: GAGVSQSPSNKVTEKGKDVELRCDPISGHTALYWYRQSLGQGLEFLIYFQGNSAPDKSGLPSDRFSAERTGGSVSTLTIQRTQQEDSAVYLCASSLAQGRIQETQYFGPGTRLLVL.

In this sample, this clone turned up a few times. DNA for the CDR3: TGTGCCAGCAGCCAGGAACCCGGGACATTAGCTTTCTTT. Translating gives CASSQEPGTLAFF. The gene calls are TRBV4-2 and TRBJ1-1, with D maybe TRBD1 (6 bases). The CDR3 spans 13 residues. Germline CDR1 reads LGHNA; CDR2 reads YNFKEQ. Between the trimmed V and J ends, which lost 3 bases and 10 bases, there was a span of 15 bases.

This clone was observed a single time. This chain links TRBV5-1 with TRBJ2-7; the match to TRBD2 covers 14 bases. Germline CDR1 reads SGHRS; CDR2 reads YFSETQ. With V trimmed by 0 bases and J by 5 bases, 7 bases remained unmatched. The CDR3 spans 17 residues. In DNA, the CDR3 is TGCGCCAGCAGCTTGGAACCCGGGACTAGCGGGAGTCACGAGCAGTACTTC. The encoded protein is CASSLEPGTSGSHEQYF.

CDR3 sequence: CASSSTSGSLGETQYF. The CDR3 DNA sequence: TGTGCCAGCAGCTCGACTAGCGGGAGTCTTGGGGAGACCCAGTACTTC. The rearrangement joins TRBV5-5 to TRBJ2-5; 12 bases line up with TRBD2. In germline, CDR1 is SGHKS, CDR2 YYEKEE (reference sequence). This CDR3 has 16 amino acids. Germline trimming cut 3 bases from V and 5 bases from J; bases unmatched to any gene: 8.

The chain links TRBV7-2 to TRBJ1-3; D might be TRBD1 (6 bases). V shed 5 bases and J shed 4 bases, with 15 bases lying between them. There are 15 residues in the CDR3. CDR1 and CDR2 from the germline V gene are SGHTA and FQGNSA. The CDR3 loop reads CASSPQGPFGNTIYF. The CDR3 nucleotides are TGTGCCAGCAGCCCACAGGGCCCGTTCGGAAACACCATATATTTT.

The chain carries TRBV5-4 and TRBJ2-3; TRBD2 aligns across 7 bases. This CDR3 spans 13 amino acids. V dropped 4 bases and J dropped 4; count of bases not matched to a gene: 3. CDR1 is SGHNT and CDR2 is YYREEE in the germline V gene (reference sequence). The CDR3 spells CASSRAGADTQYF. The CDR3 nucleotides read TGTGCCAGCAGCCGGGCGGGGGCAGATACGCAGTATTTT.

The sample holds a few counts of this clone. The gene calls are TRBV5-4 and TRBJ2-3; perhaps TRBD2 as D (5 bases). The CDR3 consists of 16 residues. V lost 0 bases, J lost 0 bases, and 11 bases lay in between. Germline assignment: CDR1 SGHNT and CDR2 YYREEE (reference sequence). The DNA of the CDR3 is TGTGCCAGCAGCTTGGGAGGGAAGACTAGCACAGATACGCAGTATTTT. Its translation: CASSLGGKTSTDTQYF.

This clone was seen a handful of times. CDR3 amino acids: CASGRGSGNTIYF. Written as DNA, the CDR3 is TGTGCTAGTGGCAGGGGCTCTGGAAACACCATATATTTT. This sequence joins TRBV12-5 and TRBJ1-3, with D perhaps TRBD1 (6 bases). Germline values: CDR1 LGHNT, CDR2 FRNRAP. The germline V and J ends were trimmed by 6 bases and 0 bases, with 6 bases remaining between them. CDR3 length: 13 residues.

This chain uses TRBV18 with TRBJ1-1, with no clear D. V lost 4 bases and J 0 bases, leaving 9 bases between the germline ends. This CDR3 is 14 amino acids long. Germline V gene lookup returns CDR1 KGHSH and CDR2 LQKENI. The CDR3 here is CASSQNKVNTEAFF. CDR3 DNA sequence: TGTGCCAGCTCACAAAACAAAGTGAACACTGAAGCTTTCTTT. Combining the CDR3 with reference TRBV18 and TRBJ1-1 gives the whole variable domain NAGVMQNPRHLVRRRGQEARLRCSPMKGHSHVYWYRQLPEEGLKFMVYLQKENIIDESGMPKERFSAEFPKEGPSILRIQQVVRGDSAAYFCASSQNKVNTEAFFGQGTRLTVV.

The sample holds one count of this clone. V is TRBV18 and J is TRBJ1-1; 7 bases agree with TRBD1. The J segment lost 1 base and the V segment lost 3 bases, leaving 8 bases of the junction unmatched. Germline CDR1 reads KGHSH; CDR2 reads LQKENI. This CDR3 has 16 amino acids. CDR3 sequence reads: CASSPPQGERNTEAFF. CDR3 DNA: TGTGCCAGCTCACCCCCGCAGGGGGAGAGGAACACTGAAGCTTTCTTT.

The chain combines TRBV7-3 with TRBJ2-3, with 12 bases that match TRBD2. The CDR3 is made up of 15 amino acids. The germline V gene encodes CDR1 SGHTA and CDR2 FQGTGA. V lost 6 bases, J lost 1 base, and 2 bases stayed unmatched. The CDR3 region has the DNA TGTGCCAGCAGGCGGACTAGCGGGGGCACAGATACGCAGTATTTT. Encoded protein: CASRRTSGGTDTQYF.

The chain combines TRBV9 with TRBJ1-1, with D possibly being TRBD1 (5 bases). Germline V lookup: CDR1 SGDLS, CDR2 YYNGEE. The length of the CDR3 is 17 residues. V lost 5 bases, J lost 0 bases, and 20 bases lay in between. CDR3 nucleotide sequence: TGTGCCAGCAGTCAAGGCGGGGTTGGGGGTCTGAACACTGAAGCTTTCTTT. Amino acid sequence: CASSQGGVGGLNTEAFF.

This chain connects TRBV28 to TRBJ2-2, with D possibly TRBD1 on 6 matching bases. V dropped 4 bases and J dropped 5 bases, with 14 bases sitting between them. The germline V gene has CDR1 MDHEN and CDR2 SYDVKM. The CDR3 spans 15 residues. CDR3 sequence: CASSSAQGNTGELFF. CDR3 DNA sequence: TGTGCCAGCAGTTCGGCACAGGGCAATACCGGGGAGCTGTTTTTT.

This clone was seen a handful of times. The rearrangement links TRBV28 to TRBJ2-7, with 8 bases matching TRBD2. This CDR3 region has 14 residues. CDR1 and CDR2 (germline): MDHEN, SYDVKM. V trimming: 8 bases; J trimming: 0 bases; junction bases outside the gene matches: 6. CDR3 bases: TGTGCCAGCTGGGCGGGAGGAGCCTCCTACGAGCAGTACTTC. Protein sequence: CASWAGGASYEQYF.

CDR3 in DNA: TGTGCCAGCAGCGGGTACAGGGTCTCTGGGGCCAACGTCCTGACTTTC. Its protein product is CASSGYRVSGANVLTF. The chain has TRBV9 and TRBJ2-6, with D perhaps TRBD1 (6 bases). The germline V gene encodes CDR1 SGDLS and CDR2 YYNGEE. Deletions cut 3 bases from V and 0 bases from J, with 10 bases between. The CDR3 contains 16 residues.

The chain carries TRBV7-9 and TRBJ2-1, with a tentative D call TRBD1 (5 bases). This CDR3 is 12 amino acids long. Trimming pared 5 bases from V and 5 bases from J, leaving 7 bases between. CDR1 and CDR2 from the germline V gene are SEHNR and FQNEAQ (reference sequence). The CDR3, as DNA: TGTGCCAGCAGCCCCAGGGACAATGAGCAGTTCTTC. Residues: CASSPRDNEQFF. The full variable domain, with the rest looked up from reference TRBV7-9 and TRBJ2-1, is DTGVSQNPRHKITKRGQNVTFRCDPISEHNRLYWYRQTLGQGPEFLTYFQNEAQLEKSRLLSDRFSAERPKGSFSTLEIQRTEQGDSAMYLCASSPRDNEQFFGPGTRLTVL.